These 3 T cell receptor beta chains were sequenced from one sample in a study of blood T cell repertoires in COVID-19. TCRdb keeps only in-frame clones here, not all; method: immunoSEQ multiplex PCR. The top ten clones hold about 4.1% of a sample with roughly 250,000 clones, approximately 83% of them seen once. The sample taken for sequencing was PBMCs or T cells enriched from blood (not recorded which). The receptor set was obtained from a woman under 40 who had recovered from COVID-19.

The CDR3 DNA follows: TGTGCCAGCAGCTTCCATACTAGCGGGGGGGGCTCCTACAATGAGCAGTTCTTC. Encoded protein: CASSFHTSGGGSYNEQFF. This chain connects TRBV7-2 to TRBJ2-1; TRBD2 matches at 13 bases. Germline CDR1 SGHTA, CDR2 FQGNSA. The CDR3 has 18 residues. Trimming cost V 3 bases and J 0 bases; bases outside gene matches: 5.

The chain combines TRBV5-1 with TRBJ2-1, with D maybe TRBD1 (6 bases). The ends were cut back, 4 bases at V and 0 bases at J, with 14 bases in the middle. The germline V gene encodes CDR1 SGHRS and CDR2 YFSETQ. This CDR3 region has 16 residues. This CDR3 reads CASSLLGHSSYNEQFF. CDR3 coding DNA: TGCGCCAGCAGCCTTCTGGGACACAGCTCCTACAATGAGCAGTTCTTC.

This sequence joins TRBV9 and TRBJ2-7, with D hard to call. Germline-derived CDR1 and CDR2 are SGDLS and YYNGEE. V lost 2 bases to trimming and J lost 5 bases, with 17 bases between them. The CDR3 is 15 residues long. In DNA, the CDR3 is TGTGCCAGCAGCGTCCAAGCTACACGTGAGGACGAGCAGTACTTC. This encodes CASSVQATREDEQYF.